This TCR beta chain was captured in a study of beta chain features in type 1 diabetes. Whole-study context: Healthy donors, compared against patients, showed similar age, gender and cell yields.

The V and J ends lost 0 bases and 9 bases, in that order; junction bases with no gene match: 8. CDR1 GTSNPN and CDR2 SVGIG come from the germline V gene (reference sequence). The CDR3 is 16 amino acids. All of the isolated RNA was reverse transcribed, so expressed TCRB transcripts were sequenced. TCRdb's table, derived via immunoSEQ multiplex PCR, lists solely in-frame clones and lacks some. The repertoire holds around 300,000 clones, with about 10% as singletons. The sequenced material came from naive CD4+ T cells from blood. The rearrangement joins TRBV30 to TRBJ2-1, with 13 bases lining up with TRBD2. The sequence derives from a woman between 25 and 40 years old in good health. CDR3 bases: TGTGCCTGGAGTGTACATCGGACTAGCGGGAGATCTGAGCAGTTCTTC. This encodes CAWSVHRTSGRSEQFF. The full variable domain, completed using reference TRBV30 and TRBJ2-1, is SQTIHQWPATLVQPVGSPLSLECTVEGTSNPNLYWYRQAAGRGLQLLFYSVGIGQISSEVPQNLSASRPQDRQFILSSKKLLLSDSGFYLCAWSVHRTSGRSEQFFGPGTRLTVL.